This entry lists 5 T cell receptor beta chains sequenced from one sample in a study of blood T cell repertoires in COVID-19. Produced via immunoSEQ multiplex PCR; TCRdb's table is partial and in-frame only. The sample contains about 110,000 clones, about 85% of which appear only once. The sequencing sample was made of peripheral blood. These TCRs come from a human donor in a cohort sampled during active COVID-19.

The chain couples TRBV18 to TRBJ2-7, with TRBD2 as a possible D gene (5 bases). The CDR3 has 14 residues. CDR1 is KGHSH and CDR2 is LQKENI in the germline V gene. V lost 0 bases and J lost 4, with 10 bases in between. DNA of the CDR3: TGTGCCAGCTCACCACCGTCGGGGTCATACGAGCAGTACTTC. Translation: CASSPPSGSYEQYF.

This sequence joins TRBV28 and TRBJ1-2; 7 bases are shared with TRBD1. The CDR3 has 14 amino acids. CDR1 MDHEN and CDR2 SYDVKM come from the germline V gene. The V segment lost 2 bases and the J segment 6 bases; nucleotides outside the gene matches: 6. Here the CDR3 DNA reads TGTGCCAGCAGTTTAGGGACAGCTACCCATGGCTACACCTTC. This gives the protein CASSLGTATHGYTF.

The chain combines TRBV6-6 with TRBJ1-5, with 9 bases fitting TRBD1. V shed 10 bases, J shed 3 bases, and the junction held 4 bases outside the gene matches. Germline V CDR1 and CDR2: MNHNY, SVGAGI (reference sequence). The CDR3 contains 13 residues. The CDR3 loop reads CATGTGYNQPQHF. The CDR3 nucleotides read TGTGCCACCGGGACAGGGTACAATCAGCCCCAGCATTTT.

This chain links TRBV19 with TRBJ2-7, with 9 bases fitting TRBD2. After removal of 4 bases from V and 4 bases from J, the junction contained 2 bases not matched to a gene. The CDR3 sequence is 13 residues long. Germline loops: CDR1 LNHDA, CDR2 SQIVND (reference sequence). As DNA, the CDR3 is TGTGCCAGTAGTAGCGGGGGGGAATACGAGCAGTACTTC. This encodes CASSSGGEYEQYF.

V gene TRBV10-3 combines with J gene TRBJ1-5; TRBD1 might be the D (5 bases). The ends were cut back, 4 bases at V and 4 bases at J, with 17 bases in the middle. Germline V gives CDR1 ENHRY, CDR2 SYGVKD. CDR3 length: 16 residues. Written as DNA, the CDR3 is TGTGCCATCAGTGGGGGGGAGCGGGCGGGGAATCAGCCCCAGCATTTT. Translating it yields CAISGGERAGNQPQHF.